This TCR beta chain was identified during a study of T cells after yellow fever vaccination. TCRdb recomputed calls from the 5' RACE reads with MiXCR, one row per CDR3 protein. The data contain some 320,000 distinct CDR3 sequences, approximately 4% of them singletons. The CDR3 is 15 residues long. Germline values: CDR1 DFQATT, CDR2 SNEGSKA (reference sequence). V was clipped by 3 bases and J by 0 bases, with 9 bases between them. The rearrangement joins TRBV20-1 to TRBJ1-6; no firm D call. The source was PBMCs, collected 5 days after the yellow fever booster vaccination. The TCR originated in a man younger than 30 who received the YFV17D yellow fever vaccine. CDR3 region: CSARDRSSYNSPLHF. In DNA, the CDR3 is TGCAGTGCTAGGGATCGGAGCTCCTATAATTCACCCCTCCACTTT.